These 3 T cell receptor beta chains were sequenced from one sample in a study of control samples from healthy donors and cancer patients (dated by TCRdb to about 2020). The method was the immunoSEQ multiplex PCR assay. In TCRdb, the immuneACCESS table is reduced to in-frame sequences with V and J assigned. These tables do not hold every clone; where another copy was compared, an unresolved V gene accounts for under half, and the others remain unexplained. This sample gives some 100,000 clones in total; roughly 87% of them show up just once. The top ten clones comprise 15% to 20% of the sample. Sequencing was carried out using blood. These receptors were taken from a woman aged 45-59 years in good health.

The rearrangement links TRBV5-4 to TRBJ1-5, with D uncertain. Germline values: CDR1 SGHNT, CDR2 YYREEE (reference sequence). This CDR3 is 14 amino acids long. Trimming took off 6 bases at V and 2 bases at J, with 12 bases between the two ends. CDR3 region: CASKVYGGNQPQHF. The CDR3 bases are TGTGCCAGCAAAGTTTACGGGGGCAATCAGCCCCAGCATTTT.

The rearrangement links TRBV5-1 to TRBJ2-3; D might be TRBD1 (6 bases). V dropped 0 bases and J dropped 3 bases, with 11 bases sitting between them. Germline V lookup: CDR1 SGHRS, CDR2 YFSETQ. This CDR3 region has 15 residues. CDR3 sequence: CASSLGGPRTDTQYF. The DNA of the CDR3 is TGCGCCAGCAGCTTGGGGGGGCCGAGGACAGATACGCAGTATTTT.

This sequence joins TRBV5-1 and TRBJ1-3, with D uncertain. This CDR3 has 16 residues. In germline, CDR1 is SGHRS, CDR2 YFSETQ. Trimming removed 5 bases from V and 0 bases from J, with 15 bases in between. CDR3 nucleotide sequence: TGCGCCAGCAGAACCGGGCCTTCAAGCTCTGGAAACACCATATATTTT. Translated, it gives CASRTGPSSSGNTIYF.